Included here is one TCR beta chain sequence, with context. The target antigen is unknown. Regarding time point: patch test 1, 2 weeks after DPC sensitization. Treatment denoted: therapeutic diphenylcyclopropenone sensitization with weekly scalp DPC. These data originate in a study of human T cells and chemical hapten exposure. In the original workflow: Counting gave a median of 95,638 TCRs per sample, with values ranging from about 20,000 to 750,000. TCRdb re-called the RACE reads with MiXCR, one entry per CDR3 protein. These V and J calls derive from TCRdb rather than the authors' analysis. The sample contains 340,000 or so distinct CDR3 sequences, around 7% of which appear only once. The ends were cut back, 6 bases at V and 4 bases at J, with 21 bases in the middle. The germline V gene has CDR1 MDHEN and CDR2 SYDVKM. The length of the CDR3 is 17 residues. General study results and limits: Expanded TCRs produced significantly more large CDR3 similarity clusters than controls did. There was no change with DPC sensitization in TCRs above 1 in 1000 frequency.

The sequenced sample was whole blood, obtained in connection with sensitization to the hapten diphenylcyclopropenone (DPC). The chain is built from TRBV28 and TRBJ2-2; possible D gene TRBD1, 5 bases. The TCR comes from a woman younger than 35 with alopecia areata. Some clones in this sample may be carry-over from other donors' samples. For the CDR3, the DNA is TGTGCCAGCAGAACTACAGGATCGGGTGCGGTCACCGGGGAGCTGTTTTTT. It is translated as CASRTTGSGAVTGELFF.